Each of the 29 T cell receptor beta chains below was sequenced from the same sample in a study of CD8+ T cells in alopecia areata. This sample's treatment: oral pan-JAK inhibitor, 5-10 mg twice daily. Extraction of RNA preceded its reverse transcription into cDNA, which served as the sequencing template. Generated by immunoSEQ multiplex PCR, the TCRdb table keeps only in-frame clones and is missing some. This table holds roughly 210,000 clones, roughly two fifths found once. Sample: CD4+ T cells sorted from blood, taken at roughly week 36, from a patient treated with tofacitinib. These receptors were obtained from a human donor with alopecia areata.

The V gene is TRBV29-1, the J gene TRBJ2-2; 7 bases match TRBD1. The CDR3 loop spans 16 amino acids. The junction had 12 bases not matched to a gene; V was cut back by 7 bases and J by 1 base. CDR1 is SQVTM, CDR2 ANQGSEA, per germline. The CDR3 bases are TGCAGCGCTGCCGATCCCCGACAGGGGAACACCGGGGAGCTGTTTTTT. It codes for CSAADPRQGNTGELFF.

This chain links TRBV2 with TRBJ2-4; D is unresolved. The CDR3 has 11 residues. Trimming removed 8 bases at V and 4 bases at J, with 6 bases between. Germline V CDR1 and CDR2: SNHLY, FYNNEI. The CDR3 sequence is CASLKKNIQYF. CDR3 nucleotides: TGTGCCAGCTTAAAGAAAAACATTCAGTACTTC.

The chain recombines TRBV5-4 with TRBJ1-1; D is possibly TRBD1 (5 bases). CDR1 and CDR2 (germline): SGHNT, YYREEE (reference sequence). The CDR3 totals 15 residues. V lost 2 bases and J lost 3, with 14 bases in between. The CDR3 nucleotides read TGTGCCAGCAGCTTATTGGGGGAAGGGTACACTGAAGCTTTCTTT. Its translation is CASSLLGEGYTEAFF.

V is TRBV29-1 and J is TRBJ2-3; D remains unclear. The germline CDR1 and CDR2 sequences are SQVTM and ANQGSEA. There are 13 residues in the CDR3. V dropped 3 bases and J dropped 8 bases, with 15 bases sitting between them. The CDR3 loop reads CSVDLGTLVTQYF. CDR3 DNA sequence: TGCAGCGTTGACTTAGGTACCCTCGTTACGCAGTATTTT.

The chain has TRBV11-1 and TRBJ2-7; D might be TRBD2 (5 bases). Germline-derived CDR1 and CDR2 are SGHAT and FQDESV (reference sequence). This CDR3 contains 13 residues. The ends were cut back, 1 base at V and 7 bases at J, with 11 bases in the middle. The CDR3 protein is CASSLGARGEQYF. The DNA for the CDR3 is TGTGCCAGCAGCTTAGGGGCCCGAGGGGAGCAGTACTTC.

The chain uses TRBV30 and TRBJ1-1; D remains unclear. V lost 2 bases and J 7 bases, leaving 11 bases between the germline ends. Germline V gene lookup returns CDR1 GTSNPN and CDR2 SVGIG (reference sequence). This CDR3 is 12 amino acids long. CDR3 residues: CAWSKSEREAFF. In DNA form, the CDR3 reads TGTGCCTGGAGTAAGAGCGAACGTGAAGCTTTCTTT. The full variable domain, with the rest looked up from reference TRBV30 and TRBJ1-1, is SQTIHQWPATLVQPVGSPLSLECTVEGTSNPNLYWYRQAAGRGLQLLFYSVGIGQISSEVPQNLSASRPQDRQFILSSKKLLLSDSGFYLCAWSKSEREAFFGQGTRLTVV.

At least ten counts were recorded for this clone. In nucleotides, the CDR3 is TGTGCCAGCAGCGTGGGACAGGGTCCTTACGAGCAGTACTTC. It yields the protein CASSVGQGPYEQYF. The chain links TRBV9 to TRBJ2-7; 9 bases map to TRBD1. CDR1 is SGDLS and CDR2 is YYNGEE in the germline V gene. The ends lost 2 bases at V and 4 bases at J; junction bases unmatched: 4. This CDR3 region has 14 residues.

The chain uses TRBV4-3 and TRBJ1-2, with 8 bases matching TRBD1. The trim removed 5 bases at V and 4 bases at J, leaving 9 bases unmatched. CDR1 is LGHNA and CDR2 is YSLEER in the germline V gene. The CDR3 covers 15 residues. The CDR3 here is CASSAVTGDTYGYTF. CDR3 nucleotide sequence: TGCGCCAGCAGCGCTGTGACAGGGGATACCTATGGCTACACCTTC.

The CDR3 nucleotides read TGTGCCAGCAGTTACAGGGGACAGGGCTACGAGCAGTACTTC. Amino acid sequence: CASSYRGQGYEQYF. This chain joins TRBV6-5 and TRBJ2-7, with 9 bases lining up with TRBD1. CDR3 size: 14 residues. V lost 2 bases to trimming and J lost 3 bases; unmatched junction nucleotides: 2. Per the germline V gene, CDR1 is MNHEY and CDR2 is SVGAGI.

This clone was seen a single time. The V and J genes are TRBV7-9 and TRBJ2-7; TRBD2 aligns across 8 bases. With V trimmed by 5 bases and J by 3 bases, 6 bases remained unmatched. The CDR3 runs to 14 residues. The germline CDR1 and CDR2 sequences are SEHNR and FQNEAQ (reference sequence). The CDR3 is CASSAGSGIYEQYF. CDR3 bases: TGTGCCAGCAGCGCCGGTAGCGGGATCTACGAGCAGTACTTC.

V gene TRBV30 combines with J gene TRBJ1-1; a weak D match, TRBD1 (5 bases). V lost 3 bases and J lost 4, with 18 bases in between. Germline values: CDR1 GTSNPN, CDR2 SVGIG (reference sequence). The CDR3 length is 15 residues. CDR3 loop: CAWRGGGGRGTEAFF. CDR3 coding DNA: TGTGCCTGGAGGGGTGGGGGAGGGAGAGGCACTGAAGCTTTCTTT.

The chain's CDR3 is CASRPSPSGRSTDTQYF. For the CDR3, the DNA is TGTGCCAGCAGACCTAGCCCAAGCGGGAGGAGCACAGATACGCAGTATTTT. This chain connects TRBV27 to TRBJ2-3; 9 positions agree with TRBD2. Germline V gene data show CDR1 as MNHEY and CDR2 as SMNVEV (reference sequence). J gave up 0 bases and V 6 bases, and 10 bases lay outside the gene matches. The CDR3 is 17 amino acids.

In the case of this clone: Different DNA sequences within this sample yield the same CDR3. V and J are TRBV5-1 and TRBJ1-2; D is perhaps TRBD1 (5 bases). V lost 0 bases and J lost 8, with 8 bases in between. The CDR3 has 12 residues. CDR1 is SGHRS, CDR2 YFSETQ, per germline. Written as DNA, the CDR3 is TGCGCCAGCAGCTTGGTAGGGGACGGCTACACCTTC. Translated: CASSLVGDGYTF.

V is TRBV7-9 and J is TRBJ2-1, with 7 bases that match TRBD1. This CDR3 spans 15 amino acids. V was clipped by 5 bases and J by 8 bases; unmatched bases: 12. Looked up from germline, CDR1 is SEHNR and CDR2 is FQNEAQ (reference sequence). The CDR3 spells CASSVESTGADEQFF. The DNA for the CDR3 is TGTGCCAGCAGCGTAGAATCCACAGGGGCTGATGAGCAGTTCTTC.

The chain combines TRBV2 with TRBJ2-7; TRBD1 matches at 7 bases. Germline CDR1 and CDR2: SNHLY and FYNNEI. Trimming removed 6 bases from V and 2 bases from J; junction bases left unmatched: 10. The CDR3 consists of 15 residues. The CDR3 DNA follows: TGTGCCAGCAGGAGAGACAGGGCTTTTGCCTACGAGCAGTACTTC. Protein product: CASRRDRAFAYEQYF. The full variable domain, in which reference TRBV2 and TRBJ2-7 provide the parts outside the CDR3, is EPEVTQTPSHQVTQMGQEVILRCVPISNHLYFYWYRQILGQKVEFLVSFYNNEISEKSEIFDDQFSVERPDGSNFTLKIRSTKLEDSAMYFCASRRDRAFAYEQYFGPGTRLTVT.

The V and J genes are TRBV28 and TRBJ2-7; 10 nucleotides agree with TRBD2. The J segment lost 2 bases and the V segment lost 5 bases, leaving 6 bases of the junction unmatched. This CDR3 comprises 15 residues. Germline CDR1 reads MDHEN; CDR2 reads SYDVKM. CDR3 sequence (DNA): TGTGCCAGCAGTACCCCTAGCGGGAGCCCCTACGAGCAGTACTTC. Translation: CASSTPSGSPYEQYF.

The genes are TRBV19 and TRBJ2-7; 12 bases line up with TRBD1. Per the germline V gene, CDR1 is LNHDA and CDR2 is SQIVND (reference sequence). This CDR3 comprises 15 residues. Losses at the gene ends were 8 bases for V and 3 bases for J; bases not matched to a gene: 8. The CDR3 protein is CASSLGTGGFYEQYF. DNA of the CDR3: TGTGCCAGTTCACTGGGGACAGGGGGCTTCTACGAGCAGTACTTC.

This clone appeared a few times. This chain joins TRBV4-3 and TRBJ2-3; weak D call: TRBD1 (6 bases). Germline lookup yields CDR1 LGHNA and CDR2 YSLEER. CDR3 length: 16 residues. V lost 0 bases, J lost 3 bases, and 13 bases lay in between. Here the CDR3 DNA reads TGCGCCAGCAGCCAAGATAGAACAGGGTGGACAGATACGCAGTATTTT. Its protein product is CASSQDRTGWTDTQYF.

The chain has TRBV6-5 and TRBJ1-5; D not resolved. Germline lookup yields CDR1 MNHEY and CDR2 SVGAGI. The CDR3 loop spans 14 amino acids. V gave up 6 bases and J gave up 4 bases, with 13 bases separating them. The CDR3 nucleotides read TGTGCCAGCAGCTTGACCGGACGGAATCAGCCCCAGCATTTT. It is translated as CASSLTGRNQPQHF.

The chain uses TRBV29-1 and TRBJ2-5, with a possible D match to TRBD2 (5 bases). There are 10 residues in the CDR3. Germline loops: CDR1 SQVTM, CDR2 ANQGSEA. Deletions cut 7 bases from V and 5 bases from J, with 8 bases between. The CDR3 protein is CSGGSETQYF. CDR3 sequence (DNA): TGCAGCGGTGGGAGTGAGACCCAGTACTTC.

The chain combines TRBV6-5 with TRBJ2-5; 7 bases are a match to TRBD1. Germline-derived CDR1 and CDR2 are MNHEY and SVGAGI. V shed 5 bases, J shed 4 bases, and the junction held 10 bases outside the gene matches. CDR3 length: 15 residues. The CDR3 nucleotides are TGTGCCAGCAGTGCAAGGACAGGAGTTCCAGAGACCCAGTACTTC. This translates into CASSARTGVPETQYF.

V gene TRBV29-1 combines with J gene TRBJ2-1; 8 nucleotides line up with TRBD2. The CDR3 has 16 residues. Germline-derived CDR1 and CDR2 are SQVTM and ANQGSEA. J lost 6 bases, V lost 2 bases, and 12 bases had no gene match. CDR3 DNA sequence: TGCAGCGTTGAATCAGGAGCCGGGACTAGTGCCAATGAGCAGTTCTTC. Amino acids: CSVESGAGTSANEQFF.

The chain uses TRBV4-1 and TRBJ1-5; D perhaps matches TRBD1 (5 bases). CDR1 is MGHRA, CDR2 YSYEKL, per germline. The CDR3 has 14 residues. V was pared by 0 bases and J by 2 bases, with 5 bases between. The CDR3, as DNA: TGCGCCAGCAGCCAAGAAGGGGGCAATCAGCCCCAGCATTTT. Its translation is CASSQEGGNQPQHF.

V is TRBV30 and J is TRBJ1-1; D possibly corresponds to TRBD1 (5 bases). Germline loops: CDR1 GTSNPN, CDR2 SVGIG (reference sequence). This CDR3 is built from 21 residues. Between the trimmed V and J ends, which lost 2 bases and 6 bases, there was a span of 37 bases. CDR3 nucleotide sequence: TGTGCCTGGAGTTCCTTCGCCGGGTCCCTAACTCTCGGGGGAAAATCTCCTGAAGCTTTCTTT. Translated, it gives CAWSSFAGSLTLGGKSPEAFF.

V gene TRBV28 combines with J gene TRBJ2-7, with 7 bases matching TRBD1. This CDR3 contains 12 residues. Unmatched junction bases numbered 1, after V lost 5 bases and J lost 3 bases. CDR1 is MDHEN and CDR2 is SYDVKM in the germline V gene. The CDR3: CASSRQGYEQYF. The DNA of the CDR3 is TGTGCCAGCAGTCGACAGGGCTACGAGCAGTACTTC. The variable domain in full, with the rest retrieved from reference TRBV28 and TRBJ2-7, is DVKVTQSSRYLVKRTGEKVFLECVQDMDHENMFWYRQDPGLGLRLIYFSYDVKMKEKGDIPEGYSVSREKKERFSLILESASTNQTSMYLCASSRQGYEQYFGPGTRLTVT.

The CDR3 spells CASSVAGESYGYTF. Written as DNA, the CDR3 is TGTGCCAGCAGCGTAGCTGGGGAAAGCTATGGCTACACCTTC. The chain is built from TRBV9 and TRBJ1-2; D not resolved. Germline V gene lookup returns CDR1 SGDLS and CDR2 YYNGEE. The CDR3 runs to 14 residues. With 0 bases removed from V and 4 bases from J, the gap between germline ends came to 10 bases.

The chain employs TRBV2 and TRBJ1-5; 7 nucleotides match TRBD1. This CDR3 has 16 amino acids. The germline CDR1 and CDR2 sequences are SNHLY and FYNNEI. The J segment lost 1 base and the V segment lost 6 bases, leaving 9 bases of the junction unmatched. The CDR3 reads CASSETGRGSNQPQHF. Written as DNA, the CDR3 is TGTGCCAGCAGCGAGACAGGGAGAGGAAGCAATCAGCCCCAGCATTTT.

The CDR3: CASSGLGSSQETQYF. The CDR3 DNA reads as TGTGCCAGCAGCGGACTAGGGAGTTCCCAAGAGACCCAGTACTTC. The chain couples TRBV6-5 to TRBJ2-5, with TRBD2 matching 7 bases. The V gene's germline CDR1 is MNHEY and CDR2 SVGAGI. The CDR3 runs to 15 residues. The V and J ends lost 6 bases and 1 base, in that order; junction bases with no gene match: 8.

The chain links TRBV18 to TRBJ2-7; D gene unclear. Germline assignment: CDR1 KGHSH and CDR2 LQKENI. Trimming took 3 bases from V and 12 from J, leaving 15 bases between them. The CDR3 spans 12 residues. CDR3 sequence: CASSPDGLEWYF. In DNA, the CDR3 is TGTGCCAGCTCACCGGACGGCTTGGAGTGGTACTTC.